Below are 22 T cell receptor beta chains sequenced from a single sample in a study of T cells after yellow fever vaccination. TCRdb called the 5' RACE reads again in MiXCR, with one record for every CDR3 protein. Here the sample spans approximately 550,000 distinct CDR3 sequences, 15% to 20% being singletons. The sequences come from PBMCs, collected 15 days after the yellow fever booster vaccination. These receptors all stem from a man aged 25 to 45 who received the YFV17D yellow fever vaccine.

This clonotype was detected only a few times. The genes are TRBV5-1 and TRBJ2-7; the D is unclear. V lost 0 bases to trimming and J lost 0 bases, with 13 bases between them. Germline loops: CDR1 SGHRS, CDR2 YFSETQ. The CDR3 spans 16 residues. CDR3 DNA sequence: TGCGCCAGCAGCTTGGCGGCTAGTGTAAGCTCCTACGAGCAGTACTTC. Translation gives CASSLAASVSSYEQYF.

This rearrangement joins TRBV5-1 to TRBJ1-2, with D possibly being TRBD1 (6 bases). CDR1 and CDR2 (germline): SGHRS, YFSETQ. Trimming stripped 4 bases from V and 5 bases from J, with 12 bases between. The CDR3 loop spans 13 amino acids. The CDR3 nucleotides read TGCGCCAGCAGCGACTCAACAGGGTATGGCTACACCTTC. Encoded protein: CASSDSTGYGYTF. Full variable domain (outside the CDR3, taken from reference TRBV5-1 and TRBJ1-2): KAGVTQTPRYLIKTRGQQVTLSCSPISGHRSVSWYQQTPGQGLQFLFEYFSETQRNKGNFPGRFSGRQFSNSRSEMNVSTLELGDSALYLCASSDSTGYGYTFGSGTRLTVV.

The chain carries TRBV24-1 and TRBJ2-4; 7 bases fit TRBD1. The CDR3 has 16 residues. The V and J ends lost 4 bases and 1 base, in that order; junction bases with no gene match: 6. Germline CDR1 and CDR2: KGHDR and SFDVKD. CDR3 region: CATSETGRGAKNIQYF. DNA of the CDR3: TGTGCCACCAGTGAGACAGGGAGAGGTGCCAAAAACATTCAGTACTTC.

This sequence joins TRBV7-9 and TRBJ2-3, with no clear D. V lost 4 bases and J lost 5, with 13 bases in between. This CDR3 has 14 residues. Germline loops: CDR1 SEHNR, CDR2 FQNEAQ (reference sequence). The CDR3 coding sequence is TGTGCCAGCAGCTCTCCACGGTTTGGAGATACGCAGTATTTT. Residues: CASSSPRFGDTQYF.

This clonotype turned up a few times. V usage is TRBV20-1 and J usage is TRBJ2-3, with D hard to call. The germline gives CDR1 DFQATT, CDR2 SNEGSKA (reference sequence). The CDR3 has 13 amino acids. The ends were cut back, 0 bases at V and 4 bases at J, with 8 bases in the middle. The CDR3 DNA is TGCAGTGCTAGAGATGGAGTCCCAGATACGCAGTATTTT. It yields the protein CSARDGVPDTQYF.

The V gene is TRBV9, the J gene TRBJ1-1; D may be TRBD1 (6 bases). This CDR3 contains 15 residues. Per germline, CDR1 SGDLS and CDR2 YYNGEE. V was cut by 0 bases and J by 4 bases, with 13 bases left in between. This CDR3 is CASSVAGGAGTEAFF. The CDR3 DNA follows: TGTGCCAGCAGCGTAGCGGGGGGGGCCGGCACTGAAGCTTTCTTT.

The rearrangement joins TRBV5-6 to TRBJ2-3; TRBD2 agrees at 7 bases. The CDR3 length is 17 residues. The J segment lost 4 bases and the V segment lost 0 bases, leaving 11 bases of the junction unmatched. Germline values: CDR1 SGHDT, CDR2 YYEEEE. CDR3 region: CASSLGRDYLSPDTQYF. In DNA, the CDR3 is TGTGCCAGCAGCTTGGGCCGGGACTACCTCTCCCCAGATACGCAGTATTTT. Using reference TRBV5-6 and TRBJ2-3 for the parts outside the CDR3, the full variable domain is DAGVTQSPTHLIKTRGQQVTLRCSPKSGHDTVSWYQQALGQGPQFIFQYYEEEERQRGNFPDRFSGHQFPNYSSELNVNALLLGDSALYLCASSLGRDYLSPDTQYFGPGTRLTVL.

This chain connects TRBV13 to TRBJ2-3; the match to TRBD2 covers 7 bases. The length of the CDR3 is 18 residues. Germline lookup yields CDR1 PRHDT and CDR2 FYEKMQ (reference sequence). With V trimmed by 5 bases and J by 4 bases, 18 bases remained unmatched. The CDR3 sequence is CASSHGLGHHNGSDTQYF. The CDR3 region has the DNA TGTGCCAGCAGCCACGGACTAGGGCACCATAATGGGTCAGATACGCAGTATTTT. The complete variable domain, with remaining parts taken from reference TRBV13 and TRBJ2-3, reads AAGVIQSPRHLIKEKRETATLKCYPIPRHDTVYWYQQGPGQDPQFLISFYEKMQSDKGSIPDRFSAQQFSDYHSELNMSSLELGDSALYFCASSHGLGHHNGSDTQYFGPGTRLTVL.

The chain combines TRBV12-3 or TRBV12-4 with TRBJ2-1, with TRBD1 matching over 8 bases. The CDR3 has 15 residues. Losses at the gene ends were 4 bases for V and 7 bases for J; bases not matched to a gene: 9. The DNA of the CDR3 is TGTGCCAGCAGTTCCCGGACAGGGTCCGGTAATGAGCAGTTCTTC. It yields the protein CASSSRTGSGNEQFF.

To note about this clonotype: A much larger clone lies one base from this, so it may be a read error. V usage is TRBV5-4 and J usage is TRBJ2-3, with 7 bases identical to TRBD2. This CDR3 is 14 amino acids long. Looked up from germline, CDR1 is SGHNT and CDR2 is YYREEE (reference sequence). The V gene end was trimmed by 2 bases and the J gene end by 4 bases; junction bases not matched to a gene: 4. The CDR3 region has the DNA TGTGCCAGCAGCTTCTCCACTAGCGCAGATACGCAGTATTTT. Translation: CASSFSTSADTQYF.

This clonotype appeared once. This chain uses TRBV7-2 with TRBJ2-7; 10 bases match TRBD2. The junction had 9 bases not matched to a gene; V was cut back by 7 bases and J by 6 bases. CDR1 is SGHTA and CDR2 is FQGNSA in the germline V gene. The CDR3 is 14 residues long. This CDR3 reads CASNHPSGRVEQYF. The CDR3 DNA is TGTGCCAGCAACCATCCTAGCGGGAGAGTCGAGCAGTACTTC.

The sample holds a few counts of this clonotype. This sequence joins TRBV9 and TRBJ2-2, with 8 bases that match TRBD1. From germline, CDR1 is SGDLS and CDR2 YYNGEE. The V and J ends lost 0 bases and 0 bases, in that order; junction bases with no gene match: 1. The CDR3 is 16 residues long. The CDR3 bases are TGTGCCAGCAGCGTAGGACAGGGGCCGAACACCGGGGAGCTGTTTTTT. Residues: CASSVGQGPNTGELFF.

This clonotype was counted a single time. The chain is built from TRBV7-2 and TRBJ2-7; 7 bases fit TRBD1. The CDR3 loop spans 14 amino acids. The germline CDR1 and CDR2 sequences are SGHTA and FQGNSA. Germline trimming cut 8 bases from V and 6 bases from J; bases unmatched to any gene: 13. The CDR3 loop reads CASSRDSGWREQYF. In DNA, the CDR3 is TGTGCCAGCTCCCGGGACAGTGGCTGGCGCGAGCAGTACTTC.

This clonotype has more than one count but fewer than ten. This chain uses TRBV20-1 with TRBJ2-7, with D possibly matching TRBD2 (6 bases). The CDR3 has 11 residues. CDR1 is DFQATT, CDR2 SNEGSKA, per germline (reference sequence). The V end was cut by 5 bases, the J end by 7 bases, with 12 bases between. The CDR3, as DNA: TGCAGTGCTGGCCAAGGGAGGGAGCAGTACTTC. It yields the protein CSAGQGREQYF.

This clonotype showed up just a few times. The rearrangement links TRBV29-1 to TRBJ2-2; 12 positions match TRBD2. The CDR3 has 15 residues. V dropped 6 bases and J dropped 5; count of bases not matched to a gene: 7. CDR1 is SQVTM and CDR2 is ANQGSEA in the germline V gene. In DNA form, the CDR3 reads TGCAGCGTAGGACTAGCGGGAAAAGGAACCGGGGAGCTGTTTTTT. It translates to CSVGLAGKGTGELFF.

V usage is TRBV21-1 and J usage is TRBJ2-7; the table's D call, TRBD1, was not checked against the DNA. TRBV21-1 is marked as a pseudogene. The CDR3 is 19 residues long. CDR3 DNA sequence: TGTGCCAGCGGCTCCGAGCCTCGGACAGGGGCGAGCATCGTCCACGAGCAGTACTTC. Its protein is CASGSEPRTGASIVHEQYF.

The V and J genes are TRBV29-1 and TRBJ1-5; the D is unclear. The V gene lost 4 bases and the J gene lost 0 bases, with 10 bases spanning the gap. The germline V gene has CDR1 SQVTM and CDR2 ANQGSEA. This CDR3 comprises 14 residues. The CDR3 region is CSVAGQDSNQPQHF. The CDR3 DNA follows: TGCAGCGTTGCTGGTCAGGATAGCAATCAGCCCCAGCATTTT.

This clonotype was detected many times. The rearrangement joins TRBV25-1 to TRBJ2-7, with D maybe TRBD1 (5 bases). Trimming removed 1 base at V and 1 base at J, with 11 bases between. CDR3 length: 15 amino acids. Germline V gives CDR1 MGHDK, CDR2 SYGVNS. As DNA, the CDR3 is TGTGCCAGCAGTGAATCTGGACAACCATCCTACGAGCAGTACTTC. This sequence encodes CASSESGQPSYEQYF.

This clonotype was seen a handful of times. V is TRBV5-1 and J is TRBJ2-1; D remains unclear. V lost 0 bases and J lost 10, with 20 bases in between. The CDR3 is 16 residues long. The V gene's germline CDR1 is SGHRS and CDR2 YFSETQ. CDR3 protein: CASSLVGDPPAGEQFF. CDR3 bases: TGCGCCAGCAGCTTGGTTGGTGACCCGCCCGCTGGAGAGCAGTTCTTC.

This clonotype was detected only once. The chain joins TRBV19 to TRBJ1-5; D is possibly TRBD1 (5 bases). CDR3 length: 13 amino acids. CDR1 LNHDA and CDR2 SQIVND come from the germline V gene (reference sequence). Trimming left V 7 bases short and J 5 bases short, with 12 bases between. The CDR3: CASTQGIYQPQHF. CDR3 nucleotide sequence: TGTGCCAGTACGCAGGGAATATATCAGCCCCAGCATTTT. The full variable domain, completed using reference TRBV19 and TRBJ1-5, is DGGITQSPKYLFRKEGQNVTLSCEQNLNHDAMYWYRQDPGQGLRLIYYSQIVNDFQKGDIAEGYSVSREKKESFPLTVTSAQKNPTAFYLCASTQGIYQPQHFGDGTRLSIL.

The chain employs TRBV12-3 or TRBV12-4 and TRBJ2-1; perhaps TRBD1 as D (6 bases). This CDR3 contains 13 residues. The V end lost 4 bases, the J end lost 9 bases, and 13 bases lay between the germline ends. This chain's CDR3 is CASSYREGGEQFF. DNA of the CDR3: TGTGCCAGCAGTTACAGGGAAGGAGGTGAGCAGTTCTTC.

The sample holds one count of this clonotype. The chain employs TRBV20-1 and TRBJ2-7; TRBD2 agrees at 9 bases. Germline V gives CDR1 DFQATT, CDR2 SNEGSKA (reference sequence). V was clipped by 7 bases and J by 6 bases; unmatched bases: 7. The CDR3 has 12 residues. CDR3 residues: CSVPSGNREQYF. The CDR3 DNA reads as TGCAGTGTTCCTAGCGGGAATCGCGAGCAGTACTTC.